A selection of T cell receptor beta chains follows, all from one sample in a study of HIV-infected patients and healthy controls. MiXCR, applied by TCRdb to the 5' RACE reads, yields one record per CDR3 protein. The table records 12,000 or so distinct CDR3 sequences, 5% to 6.5% of them present only once. What was sequenced was blood. The receptors here all came from an adult in good health. Each CDR3 is given with its conserved first and last residue. The D gene is left open where the match is weak. Not every row has a clone size; where given, it reads once, few, many or a size class.

j_call,d_call,v_call,clone_size,cdr3_nt,cdr3_aa
TRBJ2-7,-,TRBV29-1,medium-sized,TGCAGCGTAGGGACTGAGTACGAGCAGTACTTC,CSVGTEYEQYF
TRBJ2-7,TRBD2,TRBV20-1,many,TGCAGTGCTAGAAGTTCTTCCGGACTAGCGGGGGGCTCCTACGAGCAGTACTTC,CSARSSSGLAGGSYEQYF
TRBJ2-1,-,TRBV18,many,TGTGCCAGCTCACCACCGTACGGAGCCTTCCATGAGCAGTTCTTC,CASSPPYGAFHEQFF
TRBJ1-1,-,TRBV7-9,many,TGTGCCAGCGAGAAACCGGGGTGGCCTGAAGCTTTCTTT,CASEKPGWPEAFF
TRBJ2-1,TRBD2,TRBV7-2,few,TGTGCCAGCAGCTTAGAGTTCGAGCGGGGGGGCAATGAGCAGTTCTTC,CASSLEFERGGNEQFF
TRBJ2-7,-,TRBV7-9,medium-sized,TGTGCCAGCAGCGGAATCACGGACCGTGGCACCTACGAGCAGTACTTC,CASSGITDRGTYEQYF
TRBJ1-1,-,TRBV7-9,many,TGTGCCAGCAGCTTACCAGGGACGCACACTGAAGCTTTCTTT,CASSLPGTHTEAFF
TRBJ1-1,-,TRBV27,medium-sized,TGTGCCAGCACCCTGACCGCTATGAACACTGAAGCTTTCTTT,CASTLTAMNTEAFF
TRBJ2-7,-,TRBV12-5,many,TGTGCTAGTGGTTTGGAAGGTGGCTCCTACGAGCAGTACTTC,CASGLEGGSYEQYF
TRBJ1-2,-,TRBV6-5,many,TGTGCCAGCAGTCTGGGCCCGGGGGGAAGCTATGGCTACACCTTC,CASSLGPGGSYGYTF
TRBJ2-5,-,TRBV12-3/TRBV12-4,-,TGTGCCAGCAGTTTAGCTTTATTGACAGAAATAGAGACCCAGTACTTC,CASSLALLTEIETQYF
TRBJ2-6,-,TRBV6-5,medium-sized,TGTGCCAGCAGTTACTCACGGAACTCTGGGGCCAACGTCCTGACTTTC,CASSYSRNSGANVLTF
TRBJ1-6,-,TRBV7-9,many,TGTGCCAGCAGCCGGACAGAGAATAGTAATTCACCCCTCCACTTT,CASSRTENSNSPLHF
TRBJ1-1,-,TRBV11-1,medium-sized,TGTGCCAGCAGCTTAGCTCCGGGGGCCAACCCTGAAGCTTTCTTT,CASSLAPGANPEAFF
TRBJ2-7,-,TRBV11-2,many,TGTGCCAGCAGCTTAATAGGTTACGAGCAGTACTTC,CASSLIGYEQYF
TRBJ1-6,-,TRBV5-1,few,TGCGCCAGCAGCACGCGACAAAATTCACCCCTCCACTTT,CASSTRQNSPLHF
TRBJ2-5,TRBD1,TRBV19,few,TGTGCCAGTAGTATGGGACAGGGGTCGGGGGAGACCCAGTACTTC,CASSMGQGSGETQYF
TRBJ2-3,-,TRBV2,-,TGTGCCAGCAGACAAGGATCGACTGGCACAGATACGCAGTATTTT,CASRQGSTGTDTQYF
TRBJ1-2,-,TRBV6-1,many,TGTGCCAGCAGTGTGAATAGGGGACTCTCTAACTATGGCTACACCTTC,CASSVNRGLSNYGYTF
TRBJ1-6,-,TRBV6-1,-,TGTGCCAGCAGGTTGGGGGGAAATTCACCCCTCCACTTT,CASRLGGNSPLHF
TRBJ2-3,-,TRBV12-3/TRBV12-4,many,TGTGCCAGCAGTGTAGCGGTCCGAGATACGCAGTATTTT,CASSVAVRDTQYF
TRBJ1-3,-,TRBV7-9,many,TGTGCCAGCAGCGAGGAGGGAGCTGGAAACACCATATATTTT,CASSEEGAGNTIYF
TRBJ2-1,-,TRBV6-5,many,TGTGCCAGCAGTTCCTCATTGCGGACTGGTCCCAATGAGCAGTTCTTC,CASSSSLRTGPNEQFF
TRBJ2-3,TRBD1,TRBV5-6,medium-sized,TGTGCCAGCAGCTGGGGGCTAGGACAGGAGACAGATACGCAGTATTTT,CASSWGLGQETDTQYF
TRBJ1-1,-,TRBV2,many,TGTGCCAGCAGCGCGCCCCCGGGGAACACTGAAGCTTTCTTT,CASSAPPGNTEAFF